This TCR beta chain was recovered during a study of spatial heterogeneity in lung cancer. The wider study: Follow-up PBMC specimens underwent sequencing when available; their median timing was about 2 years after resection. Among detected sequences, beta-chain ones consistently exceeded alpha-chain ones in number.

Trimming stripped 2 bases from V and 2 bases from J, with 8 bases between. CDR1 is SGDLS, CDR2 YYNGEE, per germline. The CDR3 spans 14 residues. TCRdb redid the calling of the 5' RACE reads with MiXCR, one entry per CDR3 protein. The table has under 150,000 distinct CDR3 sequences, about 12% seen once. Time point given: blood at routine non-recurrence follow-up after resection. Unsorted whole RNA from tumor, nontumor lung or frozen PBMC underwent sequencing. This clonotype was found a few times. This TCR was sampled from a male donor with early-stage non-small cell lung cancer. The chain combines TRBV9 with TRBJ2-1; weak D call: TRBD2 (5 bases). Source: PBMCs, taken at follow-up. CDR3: CASSVGGPYNEQFF. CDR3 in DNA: TGTGCCAGCAGCGTTGGCGGGCCCTACAATGAGCAGTTCTTC.